Shown below are 2 T cell receptor beta chains from a single sample sequenced in a study of T cell responses to AZD1222 COVID-19 vaccine. Clones were sequenced by immunoSEQ multiplex PCR, and TCRdb holds only the in-frame ones, with some missing. The sample yields about 83,000 clones, 91% seen once. Sequenced material: peripheral blood, taken 28 days after the second AZD1222 dose. The receptors originated from an adult who received the AZD1222 COVID-19 vaccine.

This chain uses TRBV28 with TRBJ1-5; D is possibly TRBD1 (5 bases). Germline lookup yields CDR1 MDHEN and CDR2 SYDVKM. The CDR3 has 17 residues. V was shortened by 5 bases and J by 2 bases, with 19 bases between the two germline ends. The CDR3 bases are TGTGCCAGCAGTGGCGGGGCGCCGGGAAGGGGCAATCAGCCCCAGCATTTT. This gives the protein CASSGGAPGRGNQPQHF.

The chain recombines TRBV24-1 with TRBJ2-1; 11 nucleotides agree with TRBD2. Germline CDR1 and CDR2: KGHDR and SFDVKD. V shed 7 bases and J 7 bases; nucleotides not matched to a gene: 8. This CDR3 spans 15 amino acids. In nucleotides, the CDR3 is TGTGCCACCAGCCAAATAGCGGGAGGGCCGAATGAGCAGTTCTTC. Translated: CATSQIAGGPNEQFF.